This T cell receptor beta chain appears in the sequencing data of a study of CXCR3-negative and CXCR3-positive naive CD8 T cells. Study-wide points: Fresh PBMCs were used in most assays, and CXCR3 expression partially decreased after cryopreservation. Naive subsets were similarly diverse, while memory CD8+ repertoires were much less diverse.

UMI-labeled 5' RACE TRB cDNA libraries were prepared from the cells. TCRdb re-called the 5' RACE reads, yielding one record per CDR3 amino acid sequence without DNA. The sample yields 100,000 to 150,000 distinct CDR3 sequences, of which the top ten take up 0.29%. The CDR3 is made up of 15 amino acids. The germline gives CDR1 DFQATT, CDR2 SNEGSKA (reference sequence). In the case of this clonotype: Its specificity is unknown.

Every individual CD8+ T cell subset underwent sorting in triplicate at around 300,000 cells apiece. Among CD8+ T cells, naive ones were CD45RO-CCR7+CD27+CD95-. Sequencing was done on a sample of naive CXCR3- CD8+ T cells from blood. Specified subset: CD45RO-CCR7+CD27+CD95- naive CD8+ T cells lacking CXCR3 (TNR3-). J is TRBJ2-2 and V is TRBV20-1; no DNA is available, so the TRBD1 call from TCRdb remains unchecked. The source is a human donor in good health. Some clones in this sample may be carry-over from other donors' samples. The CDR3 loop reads CSAGITGQNTGELFF.